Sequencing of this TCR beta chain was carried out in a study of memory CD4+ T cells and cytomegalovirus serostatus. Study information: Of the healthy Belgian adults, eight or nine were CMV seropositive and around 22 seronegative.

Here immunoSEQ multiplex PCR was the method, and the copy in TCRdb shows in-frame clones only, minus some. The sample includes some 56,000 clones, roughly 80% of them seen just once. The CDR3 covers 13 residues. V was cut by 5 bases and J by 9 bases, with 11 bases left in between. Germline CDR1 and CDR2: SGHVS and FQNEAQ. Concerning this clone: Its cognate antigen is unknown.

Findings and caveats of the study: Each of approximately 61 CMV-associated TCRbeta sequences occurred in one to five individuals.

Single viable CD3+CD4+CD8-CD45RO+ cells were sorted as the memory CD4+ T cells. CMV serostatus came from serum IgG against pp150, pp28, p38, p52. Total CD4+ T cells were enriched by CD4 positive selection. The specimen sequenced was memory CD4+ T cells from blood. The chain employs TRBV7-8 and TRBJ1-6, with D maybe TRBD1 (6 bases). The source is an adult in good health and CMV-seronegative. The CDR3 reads CASSLEGGSPLHF. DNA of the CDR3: TGTGCCAGCAGCCTAGAGGGGGGTTCACCCCTCCACTTT.